The clone carrying this T cell receptor beta chain was recorded once. Sequenced by immunoSEQ multiplex PCR; TCRdb stores in-frame clones only, minus some. This sample yields about 170,000 clones, of which just over 90% are seen a single time; about 3.9% belongs to the top ten. Unmatched junction bases numbered 7, after V lost 3 bases and J lost 3 bases. The germline CDR1 and CDR2 sequences are KGHSH and LQKENI. This CDR3 comprises 16 residues. The data derive from a study of T cell responses to AZD1222 COVID-19 vaccine. The TCR sequence derives from an adult in good health. The genes are TRBV18 and TRBJ2-2, with 7 positions matching TRBD1. Material: peripheral blood, obtained on day 0 of AZD1222 vaccination. This CDR3 is CASSPITGAHTGELFF. As DNA, the CDR3 is TGTGCCAGCTCACCCATCACAGGGGCCCACACCGGGGAGCTGTTTTTT.